The 9 T cell receptor beta chains given below trace back to one sample, sequenced in a study of T cell responses to AZD1222 COVID-19 vaccine. Only in-frame clones appear in the TCRdb table, and some are missing; sequencing was by immunoSEQ multiplex PCR. The repertoire holds under 130,000 clones, with roughly 90% as singletons. The sequences come from peripheral blood, collected on day 0 of AZD1222 vaccination. These receptors were collected from an adult in good health.

This chain joins TRBV29-1 and TRBJ2-1, with TRBD2 matching 15 bases. This CDR3 contains 14 residues. Germline CDR1 SQVTM, CDR2 ANQGSEA. The V gene end was trimmed by 6 bases and the J gene end by 6 bases; junction bases not matched to a gene: 3. The CDR3 DNA is TGCAGCGTCGGGACTAGCGGGGGGTTCAATGAGCAGTTCTTC. Protein: CSVGTSGGFNEQFF.

The CDR3 coding sequence is TGTGCCAGCAGCTTAGAAAGGGGGACAGTGGGCGGGGAGCTGTTTTTT. Its translation is CASSLERGTVGGELFF. The chain couples TRBV7-2 to TRBJ2-2; 7 nucleotides align to TRBD1. J was trimmed by 7 bases and V by 1 base; bases with no gene match: 9. CDR3 length: 16 amino acids. Germline V gene sequence: CDR1 SGHTA, CDR2 FQGNSA.

This clone was detected once. The rearrangement joins TRBV6-2 or TRBV6-3 to TRBJ1-1; TRBD1 matches 7 bases. Germline CDR1 and CDR2: MNHEY and SVGEGT. The CDR3 has 16 amino acids. V trimming: 2 bases; J trimming: 0 bases; junction bases outside the gene matches: 6. Here the CDR3 DNA reads TGTGCCAGCAGTTACGGGACAGCTACCATGAACACTGAAGCTTTCTTT. This encodes CASSYGTATMNTEAFF.

The chain joins TRBV10-3 to TRBJ1-1, with D unclear. The CDR3 totals 14 residues. Germline V gene sequence: CDR1 ENHRY, CDR2 SYGVKD. The V and J ends lost 4 bases and 3 bases respectively, with 12 bases between them. CDR3 bases: TGTGCCATCAGTGTGGGTCAGTCTTACACTGAAGCTTTCTTT. It translates to CAISVGQSYTEAFF.

V usage is TRBV7-8 and J usage is TRBJ1-6, with D perhaps TRBD1 (6 bases). V lost 1 base and J lost 4, with 14 bases in between. The CDR3 is 17 residues long. The germline V gene has CDR1 SGHVS and CDR2 FQNEAQ. The CDR3 nucleotides read TGTGCCAGCAGCTTAGTAGGGGGTCGAGCTTATAATTCACCCCTCCACTTT. Translation gives CASSLVGGRAYNSPLHF.

The chain is built from TRBV28 and TRBJ1-4, with D possibly matching TRBD1 (5 bases). The length of the CDR3 is 17 residues. From germline, CDR1 is MDHEN and CDR2 SYDVKM. V dropped 2 bases and J dropped 8 bases, with 21 bases sitting between them. CDR3 in DNA: TGTGCCAGCAGTTTAGGGGGAATTGGGCAGGTCGGGGAAAAACTGTTTTTT. This codes for CASSLGGIGQVGEKLFF.

V is TRBV10-3 and J is TRBJ1-1, with D possibly matching TRBD1 (5 bases). Germline V gives CDR1 ENHRY, CDR2 SYGVKD. This CDR3 contains 13 residues. V lost 6 bases and J 1 base, leaving 9 bases between the germline ends. CDR3: CAISAGQNTEAFF. In DNA, the CDR3 is TGTGCCATCAGCGCAGGGCAGAACACTGAAGCTTTCTTT.

The chain uses TRBV9 and TRBJ1-3; D gene unclear. Trimming left V 3 bases short and J 0 bases short, with 10 bases between. The CDR3 has 15 residues. Germline V lookup: CDR1 SGDLS, CDR2 YYNGEE. The CDR3 DNA reads as TGTGCCAGCAGCGCCTTATCCCACTCTGGAAACACCATATATTTT. Translation gives CASSALSHSGNTIYF.

The chain has TRBV7-6 and TRBJ2-7; TRBD1 or TRBD2 may be the D gene (6 bases each). CDR1 is SGHVS, CDR2 FNYEAQ, per germline. V lost 5 bases, J lost 6 bases, and 20 bases lay in between. This CDR3 is 15 amino acids long. CDR3 DNA: TGTGCCAGCAGCGAACAGGGTTCCAGCGGGTCCGAGCAGTACTTC. This translates into CASSEQGSSGSEQYF.